This is a list of T cell receptor beta chains from one sample in a study of cytomegalovirus exposure and HLA in healthy donors. Method: immunoSEQ multiplex PCR; TCRdb's copy keeps in-frame clones and lacks some. The sample yields some 54,000 clones, approximately 70% seen once. The sample consisted of PBMCs. These receptors were collected from a man younger than 35 in good health and CMV-seronegative. The CDR3 runs from the conserved cysteine through the conserved F or W.

V	J	CDR3
TRBV7-2	TRBJ2-1	CASSLVGSPSYNEQFF
TRBV30	TRBJ2-2	CAWSVRGVGELFF
TRBV30	TRBJ1-4	CAWRGVGEKLFF
TRBV25-1	TRBJ2-2	CASSVGGGTGELFF
TRBV27	TRBJ1-5	CASSFSGDQPQHF
TRBV5-4	TRBJ1-2	CASSIGQMDYGYTF
TRBV6-1	TRBJ1-1	CASSIRTEAFF
TRBV29-1	TRBJ1-2	CSVETGKGYTF
TRBV7-2	TRBJ2-7	CASSQSAGVSYEQYF
TRBV7-2	TRBJ2-2	CASSLDVASDHGELFF
TRBV5-1	TRBJ2-3	CASSGRGGGDTQYF
TRBV5-1	TRBJ2-1	CASSFRRGPYNEQFF
TRBV5-1	TRBJ2-7	CASSLGRTRDYEQYF
TRBV27	TRBJ2-2	CARASGDGTGELFF
TRBV7-9	TRBJ1-1	CASSSRGADTEAFF
TRBV28	TRBJ2-7	CASSADSLYEQYF
TRBV4-3	TRBJ2-2	CASSLEEGAGTGELFF